The TCR beta chain described here comes from a study of cytomegalovirus exposure and HLA in healthy donors. Regarding this clone: The antigen is unknown.

Amplification used 60 Vbeta primers and 13 Jbeta primers. Data came from immunoSEQ multiplex PCR; TCRdb stores just in-frame clones and leaves some out. The sample records around 74,000 clones, more than 75% being singletons. Study-level results: Roughly uniform depth of sequencing across donors was assumed in presence/absence analyses.

V shed 0 bases, J shed 4 bases, and the junction held 2 bases outside the gene matches. The CDR3 sequence is 14 residues long. Per the germline V gene, CDR1 is SGHRS and CDR2 is YFSETQ. The source is a man in his forties or fifties in good health and CMV-seronegative. V and J are TRBV5-1 and TRBJ2-3, with TRBD1 matching 7 bases. Sequencing was done on a sample of PBMCs. CDR3 sequence: CASSLEQGADTQYF. The CDR3 coding sequence is TGCGCCAGCAGCTTGGAGCAGGGGGCAGATACGCAGTATTTT. The variable domain in full, with the rest retrieved from reference TRBV5-1 and TRBJ2-3, is KAGVTQTPRYLIKTRGQQVTLSCSPISGHRSVSWYQQTPGQGLQFLFEYFSETQRNKGNFPGRFSGRQFSNSRSEMNVSTLELGDSALYLCASSLEQGADTQYFGPGTRLTVL.